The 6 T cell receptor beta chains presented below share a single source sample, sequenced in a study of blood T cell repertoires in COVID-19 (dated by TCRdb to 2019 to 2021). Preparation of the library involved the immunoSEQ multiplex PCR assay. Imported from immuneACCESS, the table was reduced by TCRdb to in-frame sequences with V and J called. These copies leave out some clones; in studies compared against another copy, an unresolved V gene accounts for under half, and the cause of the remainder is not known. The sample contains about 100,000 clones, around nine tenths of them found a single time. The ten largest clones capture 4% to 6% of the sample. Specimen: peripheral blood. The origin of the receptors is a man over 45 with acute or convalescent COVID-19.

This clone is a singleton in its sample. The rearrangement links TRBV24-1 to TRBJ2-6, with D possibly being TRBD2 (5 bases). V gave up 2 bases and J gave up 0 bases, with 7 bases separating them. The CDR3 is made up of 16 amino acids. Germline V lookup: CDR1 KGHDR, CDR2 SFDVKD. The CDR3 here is CATSDSRASGANVLTF. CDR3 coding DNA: TGTGCCACCAGTGATTCGAGGGCCTCTGGGGCCAACGTCCTGACTTTC.

The CDR3 reads CASSQGGEQYF. CDR3 nucleotide sequence: TGTGCCAGCAGTCAGGGGGGCGAGCAGTACTTC. J is TRBJ2-7 and V is TRBV6-5, with a weak D call TRBD1 (7 bases). Germline CDR1 and CDR2: MNHEY and SVGAGI. The CDR3 extends over 11 amino acids. Between the trimmed V and J ends, which lost 5 bases and 6 bases, there was a span of 8 bases.

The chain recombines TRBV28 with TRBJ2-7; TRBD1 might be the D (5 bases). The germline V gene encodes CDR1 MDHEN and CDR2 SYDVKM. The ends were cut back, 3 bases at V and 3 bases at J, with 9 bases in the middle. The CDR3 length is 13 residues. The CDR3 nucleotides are TGTGCCAGCAGTTTGGGCAGGGACTACGAGCAGTACTTC. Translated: CASSLGRDYEQYF. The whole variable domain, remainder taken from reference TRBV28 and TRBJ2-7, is DVKVTQSSRYLVKRTGEKVFLECVQDMDHENMFWYRQDPGLGLRLIYFSYDVKMKEKGDIPEGYSVSREKKERFSLILESASTNQTSMYLCASSLGRDYEQYFGPGTRLTVT.

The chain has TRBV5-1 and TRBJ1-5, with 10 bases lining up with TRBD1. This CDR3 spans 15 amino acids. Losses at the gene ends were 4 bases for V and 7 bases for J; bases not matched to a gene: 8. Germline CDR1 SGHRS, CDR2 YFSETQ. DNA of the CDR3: TGCGCCAGCAGCCCAGGGGACAGGGGTGGCCAGCCCCAGCATTTT. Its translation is CASSPGDRGGQPQHF.

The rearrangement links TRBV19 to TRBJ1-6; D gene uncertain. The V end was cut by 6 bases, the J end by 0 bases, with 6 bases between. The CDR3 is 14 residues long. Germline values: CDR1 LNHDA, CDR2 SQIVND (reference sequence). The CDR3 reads CASSLISYNSPLHF. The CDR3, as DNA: TGTGCCAGTAGCTTAATCTCCTATAATTCACCCCTCCACTTT.

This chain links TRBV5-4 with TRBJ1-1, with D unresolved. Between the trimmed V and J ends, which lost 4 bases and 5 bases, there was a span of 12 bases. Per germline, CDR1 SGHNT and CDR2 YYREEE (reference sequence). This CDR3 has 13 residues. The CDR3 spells CASSGGPETEAFF. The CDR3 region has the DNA TGTGCCAGCAGCGGAGGGCCGGAGACTGAAGCTTTCTTT.